This T cell receptor beta chain emerged from a study of blood T cell repertoires in COVID-19. Looking at the study overall: COVID-19 samples from acute and convalescent phases originated in the United States, Italy and Spain. The analysed material was cDNA or gDNA that came from T cells, B-cell-depleted T cells, or PBMCs.

TCRdb's copy holds only in-frame clones and misses some; the assay was immunoSEQ multiplex PCR. The data hold a few hundred thousand clones, with over 75% observed a single time. The CDR3 runs to 14 residues. Trimming removed 4 bases from V and 3 bases from J, with 10 bases in between. Germline V gene data show CDR1 as SGHTA and CDR2 as FQGNSA. The age range of participants was 18 to 89 years, with residence in about two dozen US areas. Self-reported history from a screening survey and questionnaire set each donor's cohort. Sequencing was performed on PBMCs or T cells enriched from blood (not recorded which). J is TRBJ2-1 and V is TRBV7-2, with D perhaps matching TRBD1 (6 bases). The source is a man aged 18 to 30 who had recovered from COVID-19. The chain's CDR3 is CASSSRTDYNEQFF. The CDR3 DNA reads as TGTGCCAGCAGCTCTCGGACAGACTACAATGAGCAGTTCTTC. The full variable domain, completed using reference TRBV7-2 and TRBJ2-1, is GAGVSQSPSNKVTEKGKDVELRCDPISGHTALYWYRQSLGQGLEFLIYFQGNSAPDKSGLPSDRFSAERTGGSVSTLTIQRTQQEDSAVYLCASSSRTDYNEQFFGPGTRLTVL.